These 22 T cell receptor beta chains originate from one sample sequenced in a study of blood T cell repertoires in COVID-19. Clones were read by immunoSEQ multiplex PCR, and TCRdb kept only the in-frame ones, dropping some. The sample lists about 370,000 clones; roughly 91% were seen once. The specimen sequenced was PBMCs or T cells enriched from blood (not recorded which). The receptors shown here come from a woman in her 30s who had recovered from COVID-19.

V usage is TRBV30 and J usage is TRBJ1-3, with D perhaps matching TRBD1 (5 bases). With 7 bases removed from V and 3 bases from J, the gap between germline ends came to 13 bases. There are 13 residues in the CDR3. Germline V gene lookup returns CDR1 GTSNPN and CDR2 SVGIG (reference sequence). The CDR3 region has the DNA TGTGCCTTTAGCTCGGGACTTGGAAACACCATATATTTT. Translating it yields CAFSSGLGNTIYF.

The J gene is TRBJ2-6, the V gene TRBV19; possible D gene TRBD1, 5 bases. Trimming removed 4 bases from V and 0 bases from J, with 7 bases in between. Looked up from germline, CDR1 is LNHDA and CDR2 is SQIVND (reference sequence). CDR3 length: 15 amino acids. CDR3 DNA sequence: TGTGCCAGTAGTACGCAGGGCTCTGGGGCCAACGTCCTGACTTTC. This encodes CASSTQGSGANVLTF.

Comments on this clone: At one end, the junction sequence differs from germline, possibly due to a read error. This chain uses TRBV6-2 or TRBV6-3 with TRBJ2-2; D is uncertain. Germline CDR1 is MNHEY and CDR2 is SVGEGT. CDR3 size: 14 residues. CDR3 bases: TGTGCCAGCCGTTACAGCGCGAACACCGGGGAGCTGTTTTTT. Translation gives CASRYSANTGELFF.

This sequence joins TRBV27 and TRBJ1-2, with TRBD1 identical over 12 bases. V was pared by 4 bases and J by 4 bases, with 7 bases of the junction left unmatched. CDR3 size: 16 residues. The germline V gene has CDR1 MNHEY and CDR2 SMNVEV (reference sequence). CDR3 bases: TGTGCCAGCAGTTCACCCGGGACAGGGGGCGCCTATGGCTACACCTTC. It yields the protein CASSSPGTGGAYGYTF.

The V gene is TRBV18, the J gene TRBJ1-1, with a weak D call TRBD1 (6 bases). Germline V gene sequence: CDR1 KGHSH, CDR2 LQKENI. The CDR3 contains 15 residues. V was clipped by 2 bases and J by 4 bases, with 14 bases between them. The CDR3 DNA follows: TGTGCCAGCTCACCATTGGGGGGGGCGTCCACTGAAGCTTTCTTT. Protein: CASSPLGGASTEAFF.

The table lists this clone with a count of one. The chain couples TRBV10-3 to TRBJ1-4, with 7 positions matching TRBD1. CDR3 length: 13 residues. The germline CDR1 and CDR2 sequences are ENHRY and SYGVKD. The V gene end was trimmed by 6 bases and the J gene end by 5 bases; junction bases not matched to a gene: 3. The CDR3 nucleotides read TGTGCCATCAGCCCGGGACAGAATGAAAAACTGTTTTTT. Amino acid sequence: CAISPGQNEKLFF.

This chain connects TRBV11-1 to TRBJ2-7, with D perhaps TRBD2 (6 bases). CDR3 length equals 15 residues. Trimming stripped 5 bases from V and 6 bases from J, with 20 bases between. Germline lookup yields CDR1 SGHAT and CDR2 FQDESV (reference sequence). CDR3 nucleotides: TGTGCCAGCAGCCTCGGGCACCTGGGAGGTCGCGAGCAGTACTTC. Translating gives CASSLGHLGGREQYF.

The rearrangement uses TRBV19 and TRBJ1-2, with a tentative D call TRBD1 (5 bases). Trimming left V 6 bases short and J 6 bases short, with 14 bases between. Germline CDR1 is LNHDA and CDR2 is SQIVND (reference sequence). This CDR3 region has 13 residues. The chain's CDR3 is CASRDTDRDGYTF. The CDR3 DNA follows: TGTGCCAGTAGGGACACCGATAGAGATGGCTACACCTTC.

DNA for the CDR3: TGTGCCAGCAGTTACTCGATCGGGCTGGGGAGGTGGACTGAAGCTTTCTTT. Encoded protein: CASSYSIGLGRWTEAFF. The chain links TRBV6-2 or TRBV6-3 to TRBJ1-1; D not certain. Germline CDR1 MNHEY, CDR2 SVGEGT. Trimming left V 0 bases short and J 5 bases short, with 19 bases between. The CDR3 runs to 17 residues.

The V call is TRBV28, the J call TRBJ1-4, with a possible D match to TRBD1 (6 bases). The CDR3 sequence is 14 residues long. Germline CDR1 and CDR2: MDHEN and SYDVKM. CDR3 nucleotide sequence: TGTGCGACCAGGCCGACTGGGGGCAGGCGTGCGGTGTTTTTT. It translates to CATRPTGGRRAVFF.

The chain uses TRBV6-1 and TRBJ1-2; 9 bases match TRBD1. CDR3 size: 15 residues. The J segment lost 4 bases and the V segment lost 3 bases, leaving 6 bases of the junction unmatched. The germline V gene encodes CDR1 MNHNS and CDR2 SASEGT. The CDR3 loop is CASSDSGQGLYGYTF. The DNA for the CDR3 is TGTGCCAGCAGTGATTCGGGACAGGGACTCTATGGCTACACCTTC.

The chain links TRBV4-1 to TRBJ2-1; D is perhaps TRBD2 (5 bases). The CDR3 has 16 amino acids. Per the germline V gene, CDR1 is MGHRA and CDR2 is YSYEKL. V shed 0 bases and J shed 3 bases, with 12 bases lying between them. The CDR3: CASSQDLALGYNEQFF. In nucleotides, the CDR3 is TGCGCCAGCAGCCAAGATCTAGCCTTGGGCTACAATGAGCAGTTCTTC.

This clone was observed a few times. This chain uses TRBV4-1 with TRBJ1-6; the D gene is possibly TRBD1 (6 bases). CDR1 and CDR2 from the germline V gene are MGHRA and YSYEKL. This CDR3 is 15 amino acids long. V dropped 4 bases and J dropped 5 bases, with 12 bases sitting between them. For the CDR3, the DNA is TGCGCCAGCAGCCTTTCGGGACAAGATAATTCACCCCTCCACTTT. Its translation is CASSLSGQDNSPLHF.

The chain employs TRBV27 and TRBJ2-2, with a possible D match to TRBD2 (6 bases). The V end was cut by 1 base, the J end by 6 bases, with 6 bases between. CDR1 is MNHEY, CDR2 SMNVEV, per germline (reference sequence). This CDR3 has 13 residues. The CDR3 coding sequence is TGTGCCAGCAGTTTATGGGAGGCCGGGGAGCTGTTTTTT. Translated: CASSLWEAGELFF.

The CDR3 DNA follows: TGCAGTGCTGTGTCCATGGAAAAACTGTTTTTT. Residues: CSAVSMEKLFF. The rearrangement uses TRBV20-1 and TRBJ1-4; D ambiguous. This CDR3 contains 11 residues. Trimming shortened V by 5 bases and J by 8 bases, and 9 bases separated the two germline ends. In germline, CDR1 is DFQATT, CDR2 SNEGSKA (reference sequence).

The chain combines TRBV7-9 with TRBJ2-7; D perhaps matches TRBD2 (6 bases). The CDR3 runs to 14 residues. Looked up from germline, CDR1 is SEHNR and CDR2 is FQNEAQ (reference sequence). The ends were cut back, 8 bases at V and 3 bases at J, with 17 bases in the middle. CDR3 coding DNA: TGTGCCAGCGGTGGGGGGACTGAGTACTACGAGCAGTACTTC. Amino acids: CASGGGTEYYEQYF.

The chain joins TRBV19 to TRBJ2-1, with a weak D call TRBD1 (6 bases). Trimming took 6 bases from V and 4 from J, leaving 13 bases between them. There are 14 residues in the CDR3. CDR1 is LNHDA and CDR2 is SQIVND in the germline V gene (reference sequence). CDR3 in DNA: TGTGCCAGTAGCCGCCCACAGGGTTACAATGAGCAGTTCTTC. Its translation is CASSRPQGYNEQFF.

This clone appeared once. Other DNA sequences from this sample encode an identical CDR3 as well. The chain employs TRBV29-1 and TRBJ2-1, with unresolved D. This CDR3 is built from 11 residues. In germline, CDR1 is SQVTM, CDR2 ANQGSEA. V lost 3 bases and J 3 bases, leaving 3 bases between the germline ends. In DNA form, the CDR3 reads TGCAGCGTTGACCGCTACAATGAGCAGTTCTTC. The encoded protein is CSVDRYNEQFF.

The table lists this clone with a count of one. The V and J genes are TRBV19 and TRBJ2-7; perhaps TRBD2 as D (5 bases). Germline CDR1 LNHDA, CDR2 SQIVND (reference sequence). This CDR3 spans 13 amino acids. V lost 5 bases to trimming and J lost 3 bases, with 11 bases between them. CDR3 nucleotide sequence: TGTGCCAGTAGTGATGCACGGGGCTACGAGCAGTACTTC. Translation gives CASSDARGYEQYF.

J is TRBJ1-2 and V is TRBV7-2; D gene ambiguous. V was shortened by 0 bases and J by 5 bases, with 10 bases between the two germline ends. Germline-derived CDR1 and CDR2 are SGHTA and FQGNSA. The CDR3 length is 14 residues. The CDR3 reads CASSLAREFYGYTF. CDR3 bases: TGTGCCAGCAGCTTAGCGAGGGAATTTTATGGCTACACCTTC.

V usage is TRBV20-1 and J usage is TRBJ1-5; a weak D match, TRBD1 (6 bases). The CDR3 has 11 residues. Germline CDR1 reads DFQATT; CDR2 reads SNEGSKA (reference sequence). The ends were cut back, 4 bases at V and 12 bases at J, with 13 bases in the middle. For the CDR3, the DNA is TGCAGTGCTAAACAGGGTTGGCTCCAGCATTTT. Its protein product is CSAKQGWLQHF.

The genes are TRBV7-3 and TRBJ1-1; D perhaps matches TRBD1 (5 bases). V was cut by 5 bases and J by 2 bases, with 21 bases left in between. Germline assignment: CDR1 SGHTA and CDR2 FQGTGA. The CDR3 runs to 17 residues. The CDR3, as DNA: TGTGCCAGCAGCCCGACCCGCGTTAGGGGTGGTAACACTGAAGCTTTCTTT. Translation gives CASSPTRVRGGNTEAFF.